This is a list of T cell receptor beta chains from one sample in a study of CD8 T cells in ankylosing spondylitis. One entry per CDR3 protein, called by TCRdb with MiXCR from the 5' RACE reads. The sample carries a few hundred thousand distinct CDR3 sequences, 15% to 25% recorded once. The source material was blood, either unsorted or a sorted T cell fraction (not recorded which). All receptors derive from a male donor with ankylosing spondylitis or in good health (not recorded which). Both conserved end residues are part of each CDR3. Fields, in order: D gene, J gene, clone size, V gene, CDR3 DNA, CDR3 protein. D genes are given only for firm matches. Rows give clone size only sometimes, using once, few, many, or a class for an expanded clone.

>TRBD2|TRBJ2-1|few|TRBV12-3/TRBV12-4
TGTGCCAGCACACTGCTAGCGGGAGGGTCCGGTGAGCAGTTCTTC
CASTLLAGGSGEQFF
>TRBD2|TRBJ2-1|many|TRBV5-1
TGCGCCAGCAGCTTCGGACTAGCGGGAGGCTCCTACAATGAGCAGTTCTTC
CASSFGLAGGSYNEQFF
>TRBD2|TRBJ2-1|few|TRBV5-1
TGCGCCAGCCGACTAGCGGATAATGAGCAGTTCTTC
CASRLADNEQFF
>TRBD2|TRBJ2-1|-|TRBV20-1
TGCAGTGCCGGGGGGACTAGCGGCTACAATGAGCAGTTCTTC
CSAGGTSGYNEQFF
>-|TRBJ1-2|-|TRBV6-1
TGTGCCAGCAGTGAAGCCGAGGGGTCCTATGGCTACACCTTC
CASSEAEGSYGYTF
>-|TRBJ1-5|-|TRBV7-8
TGTGCCAGCAGCGGTCCGGGATCAAATCAGCCCCAGCATTTT
CASSGPGSNQPQHF
>TRBD2|TRBJ2-2|-|TRBV24-1
TGTGCCACCAGTCCTCCCTCCGGGACTAGCGGGAGGGCCAACGGGGAGCTGTTTTTT
CATSPPSGTSGRANGELFF
>-|TRBJ2-5|-|TRBV20-1
TGCAGTGCTAGAGGATCCGGGACAGCGGGGACCCAGTACTTC
CSARGSGTAGTQYF
>-|TRBJ2-5|-|TRBV12-3/TRBV12-4
TGTGCCACCAGCCTGTCTGGGGGTGAAAAGACCCAGTACTTC
CATSLSGGEKTQYF
>-|TRBJ1-4|few|TRBV5-1
TGCGCCAGCAGCCTAACAGGGATACGGGAAAAACTGTTTTTT
CASSLTGIREKLFF
>-|TRBJ2-1|-|TRBV3-1
TGTGCCAGCAGCCAAGACGGAATCCGCGAGCAGTTCTTC
CASSQDGIREQFF
>-|TRBJ2-6|-|TRBV10-3
TGTGCCATCACGGCGGGACTGGGGGCCAACGTCCTGACTTTC
CAITAGLGANVLTF
>-|TRBJ1-5|-|TRBV30
TGTGCCTGGAATGTGCAGGGCTATCAGCCCCAGCATTTT
CAWNVQGYQPQHF
>-|TRBJ1-5|many|TRBV6-1
TGTGCCAGCAGTGACTACGATAGCAATCAGCCCCAGCATTTT
CASSDYDSNQPQHF
>TRBD1|TRBJ1-5|-|TRBV12-3/TRBV12-4
TGTGCCAGCAGTTTAATGTCCGGACAGGGGAACCAGCCCCAGCATTTT
CASSLMSGQGNQPQHF
>TRBD2|TRBJ2-1|few|TRBV27
TGTGCCAGCAGTCAGACTAGCGGGAGAAGATATAAATCCTCCTACAATGAGCAGTTCTTC
CASSQTSGRRYKSSYNEQFF
>TRBD1|TRBJ2-1|-|TRBV10-3
TGTGCCATCCAGTGGGACAGCAACAATGAGCAGTTCTTC
CAIQWDSNNEQFF
>-|TRBJ2-2|few|TRBV6-4
TGTGCCAGCAGTGAGGGGTCGAACACCGGGGAGCTGTTTTTT
CASSEGSNTGELFF
>TRBD2|TRBJ2-5|many|TRBV20-1
TGCAGTGCTAGGGGGACTAGCGGGGGGGCCGGGCAAGAGACCCAGTACTTC
CSARGTSGGAGQETQYF
>-|TRBJ2-3|-|TRBV7-7
TGTGCTAGCAGCTTAGCCCCATCGTCAGATACGCAGTATTTT
CASSLAPSSDTQYF